The 14 T cell receptor beta chains given below trace back to one sample, sequenced in a study of T-cell reconstitution after alpha-beta-depleted transplantation in children (dated by TCRdb to about 2016). Libraries were prepared through PCR. The listed sequencing device is Illumina HiSeq 2500. To normalize quantification of the TCRbeta repertoire, the TCR libraries were built with molecular barcoding that relied on unique molecular identifiers. TCRdb took the public reads, trimmed them with fastp at Q25, ran MiXCR for clone calling and kept in-frame beta chains. Rows are unified per CDR3 protein, each entry keeping the most common DNA and genes. This sample gives about 460,000 distinct CDR3 sequences in total; 11% of them show up just once. Less than 15% of the sample is in the top ten clones. Taken with the paper, the label for treatment or condition translates to: allogeneic hematopoietic cell transplantation with graft depleted of TCRalphabeta T cells and CD19 B cells.

Source: PBMCs, mostly from graft donor cells, taken 180 days after TCRalphabeta/CD19-depleted stem cell transplant. Receptor source: a female patient aged 2-10 years who had a stem cell transplant for aplastic anemia, so the T cells may come from the graft donor.

This clonotype was found a few times. The rearrangement links TRBV7-8 to TRBJ2-7; the match to TRBD2 covers 7 bases. The germline V gene has CDR1 SGHVS and CDR2 FQNEAQ. The J segment lost 2 bases and the V segment lost 5 bases, leaving 12 bases of the junction unmatched. This CDR3 is 16 amino acids long. The CDR3 DNA sequence: TGTGCCAGCAGCCCCCTTGAGGGAGGGCCGACCTACGAGCAGTACGTC. It specifies CASSPLEGGPTYEQYV.

J is TRBJ2-2 and V is TRBV7-2; 9 nucleotides line up with TRBD1. Trimming cost V 4 bases and J 5 bases; bases outside gene matches: 5. From germline, CDR1 is SGHTA and CDR2 FQGNSA. The CDR3 has 15 residues. CDR3 coding DNA: TGTGCCAGCAGCTCCACAGGGGGCCGGACCGGGGAGCTGTTTTTT. It translates to CASSSTGGRTGELFF.

In this sample, this clonotype turned up a few times. The genes are TRBV11-3 and TRBJ2-3; no clear D. Per germline, CDR1 SGHNT and CDR2 YENEEA. V lost 5 bases and J 2 bases, leaving 14 bases between the germline ends. The CDR3 totals 15 residues. The CDR3: CASSPSYGVTDTQYF. The CDR3 nucleotides are TGTGCCAGCAGCCCCTCCTATGGGGTCACAGATACGCAGTATTTT.

This clonotype was detected many times. The rearrangement links TRBV29-1 to TRBJ2-1, with TRBD2 matching 9 bases. Germline V gene lookup returns CDR1 SQVTM and CDR2 ANQGSEA. The CDR3 extends over 14 amino acids. V lost 6 bases and J lost 9; bases outside the gene matches: 12. CDR3 DNA sequence: TGCAGCGTAAATAGCGGGAGCGTGATCGTTGAGCAGTTCTTC. Protein sequence: CSVNSGSVIVEQFF.

The chain combines TRBV7-9 with TRBJ2-5; a possible D gene is TRBD1 (5 bases). The germline gives CDR1 SEHNR, CDR2 FQNEAQ (reference sequence). The CDR3 loop spans 12 amino acids. Trimming removed 6 bases from V and 6 bases from J, with 11 bases in between. The CDR3 sequence: CASRSPGKTQYF. The CDR3 nucleotides are TGTGCCAGCAGATCCCCAGGGAAGACCCAGTACTTC.

The chain is built from TRBV19 and TRBJ1-1; no clear D gene. The CDR3 covers 13 residues. Germline lookup yields CDR1 LNHDA and CDR2 SQIVND (reference sequence). The V end lost 5 bases, the J end lost 6 bases, and 13 bases lay between the germline ends. The CDR3 DNA is TGTGCCAGTAGTCGTTCCGGGGAAGCTGAAGCTTTCTTT. Protein product: CASSRSGEAEAFF.

The rearrangement links TRBV12-3 or TRBV12-4 to TRBJ2-7; D is perhaps TRBD1 (5 bases). Between the trimmed V and J ends, which lost 2 bases and 5 bases, there was a span of 10 bases. This CDR3 comprises 13 residues. The CDR3 DNA is TGTGCCAGCAGTTTACAGGGTAGCAACGAGCAGTACGTC. Its protein is CASSLQGSNEQYV.

This clonotype has just a few counts. The J gene is TRBJ2-7, the V gene TRBV21-1; the D call TRBD2 from the table was never checked on the DNA. TRBV21-1 is an annotated pseudogene. The CDR3 runs to 17 residues. CDR3 in DNA: TGTGCCAGCAGCAAATTTTCGCCTAGTAGCGGGGTTCTTGAGCAGTACTTC. Encoded protein: CASSKFSPSSGVLEQYF.

This clonotype was seen a handful of times. The chain is built from TRBV29-1 and TRBJ2-5; D call uncertain. This CDR3 region has 13 residues. V shed 4 bases and J shed 5 bases, with 14 bases lying between them. Germline values: CDR1 SQVTM, CDR2 ANQGSEA. CDR3 DNA sequence: TGCAGCGTTGTGGGTTTCGGAAGGGAGACCCAGTACTTC. It yields the protein CSVVGFGRETQYF.

This clonotype was recorded a few times. The V gene is TRBV19, the J gene TRBJ2-7; 7 nucleotides align to TRBD1. The V segment lost 4 bases and the J segment 3 bases; nucleotides outside the gene matches: 12. Looked up from germline, CDR1 is LNHDA and CDR2 is SQIVND (reference sequence). This CDR3 region has 16 residues. The CDR3 sequence is CASSSRGGRSRYEQYF. The DNA of the CDR3 is TGTGCCAGTAGTAGCCGAGGGGGCAGGAGCCGCTACGAGCAGTACTTC.

The chain couples TRBV28 to TRBJ2-1; D could derive from TRBD1 or TRBD2 (5 bases each). CDR3 size: 15 residues. The V end was cut by 2 bases, the J end by 4 bases, with 12 bases between. CDR1 and CDR2 from the germline V gene are MDHEN and SYDVKM. This CDR3 is CASSLDWGNYNEQFF. In DNA form, the CDR3 reads TGTGCCAGCAGTTTAGATTGGGGGAATTACAATGAGCAGTTCTTC.

Concerning this clonotype: A read error may account for a junction end that differs from germline. V gene TRBV14 combines with J gene TRBJ1-2, with a weak D call TRBD1 (6 bases). In germline, CDR1 is SGHDN, CDR2 FVKESK. CDR3 length: 13 amino acids. The CDR3 protein is CASSKDRWFGYTF. DNA of the CDR3: TGTGCCAGCAGCAAAGACAGGTGGTTTGGCTACACCTTC.

This clonotype was seen ten or more times. The rearrangement uses TRBV28 and TRBJ2-1, with TRBD1 matching 8 bases. The CDR3 runs 15 residues. Trimming took 4 bases from V and 2 from J; bases not matched to a gene: 4. Germline V CDR1 and CDR2: MDHEN, SYDVKM. The CDR3 nucleotides read TGTGCCAGCAGTTCTCCGACAGGGGCCTACAATGAGCAGTTCTTC. Translated, it gives CASSSPTGAYNEQFF.

This clonotype was seen ten or more times. V and J are TRBV5-1 and TRBJ2-1, with 9 bases lining up with TRBD2. The V gene's germline CDR1 is SGHRS and CDR2 YFSETQ. This CDR3 contains 16 residues. Trimming took 2 bases from V and 8 from J; bases not matched to a gene: 11. CDR3 coding DNA: TGCGCCAGCAGCTTCCTAGTAGCGGGAGAAGGGTATGAGCAGTTCTTC. Encoded protein: CASSFLVAGEGYEQFF.